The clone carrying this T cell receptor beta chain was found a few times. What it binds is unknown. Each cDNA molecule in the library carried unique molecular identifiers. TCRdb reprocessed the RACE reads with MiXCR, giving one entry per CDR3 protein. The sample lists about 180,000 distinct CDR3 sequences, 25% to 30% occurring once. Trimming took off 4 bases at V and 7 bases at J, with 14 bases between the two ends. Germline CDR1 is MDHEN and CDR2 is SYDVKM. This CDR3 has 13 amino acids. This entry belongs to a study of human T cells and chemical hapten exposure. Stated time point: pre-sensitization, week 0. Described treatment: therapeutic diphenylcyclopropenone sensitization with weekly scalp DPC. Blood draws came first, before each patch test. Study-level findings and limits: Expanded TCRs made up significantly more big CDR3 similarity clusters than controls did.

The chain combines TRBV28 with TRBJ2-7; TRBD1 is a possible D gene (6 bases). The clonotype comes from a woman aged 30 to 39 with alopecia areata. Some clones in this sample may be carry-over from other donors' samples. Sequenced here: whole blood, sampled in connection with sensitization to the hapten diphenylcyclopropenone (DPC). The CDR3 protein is CASSSPQGREQYF. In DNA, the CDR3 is TGTGCCAGCAGTTCCCCCCAGGGGAGAGAGCAGTACTTC.